The 18 T cell receptor beta chains presented below share a single source sample, sequenced in a study of T cell responses to AZD1222 COVID-19 vaccine. The method was immunoSEQ multiplex PCR; TCRdb's version includes in-frame clones alone and lacks a portion of them. The sample includes 140,000 to 150,000 clones, about 92% of them seen just once. Sequencing was performed on peripheral blood, taken after recovery from COVID-19. The receptors derive from an adult who had recovered from COVID-19.

Of note for this clone: Distinct nucleotide sequences in the sample also encode this CDR3. The rearrangement links TRBV5-1 to TRBJ2-5, with TRBD2 matching over 7 bases. Germline values: CDR1 SGHRS, CDR2 YFSETQ. J gave up 2 bases and V 0 bases, and 4 bases lay outside the gene matches. The CDR3 covers 15 residues. CDR3 sequence (DNA): TGCGCCAGCAGCTTGGCCGGGCGGGGGCAAGAGACCCAGTACTTC. Its protein is CASSLAGRGQETQYF.

V usage is TRBV10-1 and J usage is TRBJ2-3; maybe TRBD2 (5 bases). This CDR3 is 16 amino acids long. V was trimmed by 2 bases and J by 3 bases, leaving 15 bases between them. The V gene's germline CDR1 is WNHNN and CDR2 SYGVQD (reference sequence). DNA for the CDR3: TGCGCCAGCAGTGAGCGACGGGGAGTGGGAACAGATACGCAGTATTTT. Its protein is CASSERRGVGTDTQYF.

The chain uses TRBV4-2 and TRBJ2-7, with TRBD1 as a possible D gene (6 bases). This CDR3 contains 16 residues. Between the trimmed V and J ends, which lost 3 bases and 0 bases, there was a span of 15 bases. Germline V lookup: CDR1 LGHNA, CDR2 YNFKEQ. The CDR3 DNA is TGTGCCAGCAGCCAGGGCAGGGGAGATAGCTCCTACGAGCAGTACTTC. Translated, it gives CASSQGRGDSSYEQYF.

The chain joins TRBV21-1 to TRBJ2-2; TRBD1 was called by the table and not checked on the DNA. TRBV21-1 is a listed pseudogene. The CDR3 is 14 residues long. The CDR3: CASSSRQFTGELFF. The CDR3 nucleotides are TGTGCCAGCAGCAGCCGACAGTTCACCGGGGAGCTGTTTTTT.

This chain connects TRBV7-3 to TRBJ1-5, with D possibly TRBD1 on 5 matching bases. This CDR3 has 15 amino acids. Germline CDR1 is SGHTA and CDR2 is FQGTGA. The V and J ends lost 0 bases and 0 bases respectively, with 6 bases between them. The CDR3 spells CASSLTGGSNQPQHF. CDR3 nucleotide sequence: TGTGCCAGCAGCTTAACGGGGGGTAGCAATCAGCCCCAGCATTTT.

The CDR3 reads CASSLGDRAQETQYF. The CDR3 DNA reads TGCGCCAGCAGCTTGGGGGACAGGGCGCAAGAGACCCAGTACTTC. J is TRBJ2-5 and V is TRBV5-1; 9 positions match TRBD1. The CDR3 extends over 15 amino acids. The V gene end was trimmed by 0 bases and the J gene end by 2 bases; junction bases not matched to a gene: 2. The V gene's germline CDR1 is SGHRS and CDR2 YFSETQ.

Here the CDR3 DNA reads TGTGCCAGCAGCCATAGTGTGGGACAGGGCCAGTACCCCCTCCACTTT. This sequence encodes CASSHSVGQGQYPLHF. The genes are TRBV11-2 and TRBJ1-6, with 9 bases that match TRBD1. Germline V gene lookup returns CDR1 SGHAT and CDR2 FQNNGV. The CDR3 extends over 16 amino acids. J was trimmed by 13 bases and V by 5 bases; bases with no gene match: 15.

The chain recombines TRBV2 with TRBJ2-1; 8 bases align to TRBD2. The trim removed 6 bases at V and 0 bases at J, leaving 4 bases unmatched. The CDR3 spans 15 residues. CDR1 and CDR2 from the germline V gene are SNHLY and FYNNEI. The CDR3 nucleotides read TGTGCCAGCAGGGTACTAGCGGCCTCCTACAATGAGCAGTTCTTC. It is translated as CASRVLAASYNEQFF. Supplemented by reference TRBV2 and TRBJ2-1, the full variable domain reads EPEVTQTPSHQVTQMGQEVILRCVPISNHLYFYWYRQILGQKVEFLVSFYNNEISEKSEIFDDQFSVERPDGSNFTLKIRSTKLEDSAMYFCASRVLAASYNEQFFGPGTRLTVL.

Here the CDR3 DNA reads TGTGCCACCAGTGACCCGGGACACGAGCAGTACTTC. Its protein product is CATSDPGHEQYF. This chain connects TRBV24-1 to TRBJ2-7; perhaps D is TRBD1 or TRBD2 (5 bases each). Germline CDR1 and CDR2: KGHDR and SFDVKD. Between the trimmed V and J ends, which lost 4 bases and 5 bases, there was a span of 8 bases. The CDR3 runs to 12 residues.

This sequence joins TRBV2 and TRBJ2-1, with 10 bases that match TRBD2. Germline V lookup: CDR1 SNHLY, CDR2 FYNNEI. The CDR3 totals 18 residues. Losses at the gene ends were 6 bases for V and 2 bases for J; bases not matched to a gene: 13. The CDR3 DNA is TGTGCCAGCAGGAGCGTTAGCGGGAGGAGAGGGGCCTACAATGAGCAGTTCTTC. Translating it yields CASRSVSGRRGAYNEQFF. Full variable domain (remainder filled in from reference TRBV2 and TRBJ2-1): EPEVTQTPSHQVTQMGQEVILRCVPISNHLYFYWYRQILGQKVEFLVSFYNNEISEKSEIFDDQFSVERPDGSNFTLKIRSTKLEDSAMYFCASRSVSGRRGAYNEQFFGPGTRLTVL.

CDR3 loop: CASSQNVSTRWNEQFF. The CDR3 nucleotides read TGTGCCAGCTCCCAGAACGTTTCGACTAGGTGGAATGAGCAGTTCTTC. V gene TRBV18 combines with J gene TRBJ2-1; a weak D match, TRBD2 (6 bases). The CDR3 is 16 amino acids. Germline lookup yields CDR1 KGHSH and CDR2 LQKENI. Trimming cost V 6 bases and J 7 bases, with 22 bases left between them.

This chain joins TRBV7-9 and TRBJ1-3; D not certain. Per germline, CDR1 SEHNR and CDR2 FQNEAQ (reference sequence). Trimming took off 4 bases at V and 4 bases at J, with 20 bases between the two ends. The CDR3 length is 17 residues. The CDR3 is CASSSGSVGLFGNTIYF. Written as DNA, the CDR3 is TGTGCCAGCAGCTCCGGTTCCGTAGGGTTGTTCGGAAACACCATATATTTT. Supplemented by reference TRBV7-9 and TRBJ1-3, the full variable domain reads DTGVSQNPRHKITKRGQNVTFRCDPISEHNRLYWYRQTLGQGPEFLTYFQNEAQLEKSRLLSDRFSAERPKGSFSTLEIQRTEQGDSAMYLCASSSGSVGLFGNTIYFGEGSWLTVV.

This chain joins TRBV7-8 and TRBJ2-7, with D unresolved. V dropped 0 bases and J dropped 2 bases, with 8 bases sitting between them. Germline V CDR1 and CDR2: SGHVS, FQNEAQ. The CDR3 contains 14 residues. The CDR3 region is CASSLAQVAYEQYF. The DNA for the CDR3 is TGTGCCAGCAGCTTAGCCCAGGTAGCCTACGAGCAGTACTTC.

The J gene is TRBJ2-5, the V gene TRBV11-1; weak D call: TRBD1 (6 bases). This CDR3 has 15 amino acids. Trimming pared 3 bases from V and 2 bases from J, leaving 13 bases between. Germline-derived CDR1 and CDR2 are SGHAT and FQDESV (reference sequence). The CDR3 region is CASSLIRGGQETQYF. DNA for the CDR3: TGTGCCAGCAGCTTGATCAGGGGTGGGCAAGAGACCCAGTACTTC.

The chain carries TRBV29-1 and TRBJ2-2; 12 nucleotides align to TRBD1. Germline CDR1 SQVTM, CDR2 ANQGSEA. V lost 1 base and J lost 7; bases outside the gene matches: 4. The CDR3 spans 15 residues. The CDR3 sequence is CSVEGGQGANGELFF. CDR3 in DNA: TGCAGCGTTGAAGGGGGACAGGGGGCTAACGGGGAGCTGTTTTTT.

The chain carries TRBV13 and TRBJ1-6; 7 bases line up with TRBD1. V lost 7 bases and J lost 9; bases outside the gene matches: 6. Germline CDR1 reads PRHDT; CDR2 reads FYEKMQ (reference sequence). The CDR3 has 13 amino acids. Here the CDR3 DNA reads TGTGCCAGCACCACAGGGGTTGGTTCACCCCTCCACTTT. Translating gives CASTTGVGSPLHF.

The CDR3 DNA is TGTGCCAGTAGTTTCGGGAGTCCGGTCGGGGAGCTGTTTTTT. It encodes CASSFGSPVGELFF. The chain links TRBV19 to TRBJ2-2; D possibly corresponds to TRBD2 (6 bases). CDR3 size: 14 residues. Trimming removed 5 bases from V and 7 bases from J, with 14 bases in between. Germline CDR1 and CDR2: LNHDA and SQIVND (reference sequence). The full variable domain, rest sourced from reference TRBV19 and TRBJ2-2, is DGGITQSPKYLFRKEGQNVTLSCEQNLNHDAMYWYRQDPGQGLRLIYYSQIVNDFQKGDIAEGYSVSREKKESFPLTVTSAQKNPTAFYLCASSFGSPVGELFFGEGSRLTVL.

The chain employs TRBV7-9 and TRBJ1-4; no clear D gene. The CDR3 loop spans 14 amino acids. Trimming cost V 0 bases and J 8 bases, with 10 bases left between them. Germline V gene lookup returns CDR1 SEHNR and CDR2 FQNEAQ (reference sequence). CDR3 amino acids: CASSLAGVGEKLFF. The CDR3, as DNA: TGTGCCAGCAGCTTAGCTGGGGTAGGAGAAAAACTGTTTTTT.